The 18 T cell receptor beta chains below come from one sample, sequenced in a study of blood T cell repertoires in COVID-19. Sequencing was performed with immunoSEQ multiplex PCR; in TCRdb, only in-frame clones are kept and a portion is missing. This sample carries over 150,000 clones, 89% of them seen once, and the ten largest clones take approximately 2.1%. Sequenced: peripheral blood. The receptors were gathered from a man between 18 and 29 years old who had recovered from COVID-19.

This sequence joins TRBV6-4 and TRBJ2-5; no clear D. CDR3 length: 13 residues. Trimming pared 4 bases from V and 7 bases from J, leaving 13 bases between. Per the germline V gene, CDR1 is MRHNA and CDR2 is SNTAGT. The CDR3 DNA reads as TGTGCCAGCAGTGTAGAGGCTGGCGGGACCCAGTACTTC. Translation: CASSVEAGGTQYF.

This clone showed up just a few times. V is TRBV27 and J is TRBJ2-2; possibly TRBD1 for D (5 bases). The CDR3 runs 14 residues. Germline lookup yields CDR1 MNHEY and CDR2 SMNVEV (reference sequence). Trimming left V 5 bases short and J 2 bases short, with 9 bases between. CDR3 protein: CASSLWTNTGELFF. For the CDR3, the DNA is TGTGCCAGCAGTCTTTGGACAAACACCGGGGAGCTGTTTTTT.

The chain has TRBV29-1 and TRBJ1-2; perhaps TRBD1 as D (5 bases). The CDR3 is 13 amino acids. CDR1 and CDR2 (germline): SQVTM, ANQGSEA. CDR3 region: CTVGEGTLYGYTF. The CDR3 bases are TGCACGGTGGGGGAGGGGACCCTCTATGGCTACACCTTC.

The sample holds a few counts of this clone. This chain connects TRBV29-1 to TRBJ1-1; D is perhaps TRBD1 (6 bases). This CDR3 has 13 amino acids. V shed 7 bases and J shed 5 bases, with 17 bases lying between them. CDR1 SQVTM and CDR2 ANQGSEA come from the germline V gene. The CDR3 DNA follows: TGCAGCGCCTCGGGGGGGGCGGAGACTGAAGCTTTCTTT. It encodes CSASGGAETEAFF.

The chain joins TRBV2 to TRBJ1-2; 10 bases line up with TRBD1. Germline V gene lookup returns CDR1 SNHLY and CDR2 FYNNEI. Losses at the gene ends were 5 bases for V and 6 bases for J; bases not matched to a gene: 6. CDR3 length: 14 amino acids. The CDR3 region is CASSPDRGRDGYTF. Here the CDR3 DNA reads TGTGCCAGCAGTCCAGACAGGGGGCGGGATGGCTACACCTTC. Variable domain in full (rest from reference TRBV2 and TRBJ1-2): EPEVTQTPSHQVTQMGQEVILRCVPISNHLYFYWYRQILGQKVEFLVSFYNNEISEKSEIFDDQFSVERPDGSNFTLKIRSTKLEDSAMYFCASSPDRGRDGYTFGSGTRLTVV.

This clone was detected many times. This chain uses TRBV28 with TRBJ2-2; unclear D gene. CDR3 size: 14 residues. Germline CDR1 MDHEN, CDR2 SYDVKM. With 2 bases removed from V and 2 bases from J, the gap between germline ends came to 6 bases. The CDR3 bases are TGTGCCAGCAGTTTAACCGGTAACACCGGGGAGCTGTTTTTT. Translating gives CASSLTGNTGELFF.

This chain joins TRBV6-2 or TRBV6-3 and TRBJ2-1; 9 nucleotides line up with TRBD1. V dropped 5 bases and J dropped 3; count of bases not matched to a gene: 5. CDR3 length equals 15 residues. Germline assignment: CDR1 MNHEY and CDR2 SVGEGT. The CDR3 DNA is TGTGCCAGCAGTCCCGGGACAGGGCACTACAATGAGCAGTTCTTC. Translating it yields CASSPGTGHYNEQFF.

The chain uses TRBV4-3 and TRBJ1-1; unclear D gene. Germline values: CDR1 LGHNA, CDR2 YSLEER. The CDR3 runs 17 residues. Trimming removed 1 base at V and 5 bases at J, with 20 bases between. The CDR3 nucleotides read TGCGCCAGCAGCCAAGCGGCGGTGGGTAATTCGAGGACTGAAGCTTTCTTT. The encoded protein is CASSQAAVGNSRTEAFF.

The chain carries TRBV2 and TRBJ2-1; D is possibly TRBD2 (6 bases). The germline gives CDR1 SNHLY, CDR2 FYNNEI. With 2 bases removed from V and 5 bases from J, the gap between germline ends came to 10 bases. This CDR3 contains 14 residues. This CDR3 reads CASSEIAVHNEQFF. In DNA form, the CDR3 reads TGTGCCAGCAGTGAAATAGCGGTACACAATGAGCAGTTCTTC. The whole variable domain, remainder taken from reference TRBV2 and TRBJ2-1, is EPEVTQTPSHQVTQMGQEVILRCVPISNHLYFYWYRQILGQKVEFLVSFYNNEISEKSEIFDDQFSVERPDGSNFTLKIRSTKLEDSAMYFCASSEIAVHNEQFFGPGTRLTVL.

This clone has a single count. The gene calls are TRBV6-5 and TRBJ1-1, with D unclear. CDR3 length: 13 amino acids. V was cut by 6 bases and J by 3 bases, with 11 bases left in between. Germline CDR1 MNHEY, CDR2 SVGAGI. CDR3 bases: TGTGCCAGCAGGAGGAGAGGTGACACTGAAGCTTTCTTT. Its translation is CASRRRGDTEAFF.

The rearrangement joins TRBV5-6 to TRBJ1-2; 9 nucleotides match TRBD1. J gave up 6 bases and V 0 bases, and 3 bases lay outside the gene matches. Germline loops: CDR1 SGHDT, CDR2 YYEEEE. The CDR3 is 14 residues long. The CDR3 sequence: CASSLGDRAHGYTF. As DNA, the CDR3 is TGTGCCAGCAGCTTGGGGGACAGGGCCCATGGCTACACCTTC.

This sequence joins TRBV28 and TRBJ2-1; TRBD1 matches 9 bases. Trimming at V came to 2 bases and at J to 3 bases, leaving 5 bases not matched to a gene. The CDR3 length is 16 residues. Germline V lookup: CDR1 MDHEN, CDR2 SYDVKM. CDR3 coding DNA: TGTGCCAGCAGTTTACTGGGACAGGGCAACTACAATGAGCAGTTCTTC. Protein product: CASSLLGQGNYNEQFF. Looking up the rest from reference TRBV28 and TRBJ2-1 gives the full variable domain: DVKVTQSSRYLVKRTGEKVFLECVQDMDHENMFWYRQDPGLGLRLIYFSYDVKMKEKGDIPEGYSVSREKKERFSLILESASTNQTSMYLCASSLLGQGNYNEQFFGPGTRLTVL.

This clone was counted once. This chain links TRBV10-3 with TRBJ1-1, with TRBD1 matching over 7 bases. The V segment lost 10 bases and the J segment 3 bases; nucleotides outside the gene matches: 11. The CDR3 is made up of 14 amino acids. Germline V gene sequence: CDR1 ENHRY, CDR2 SYGVKD. CDR3 sequence (DNA): TGTGCCACAGAGGGGGCTGTAGGGGACACTGAAGCTTTCTTT. It specifies CATEGAVGDTEAFF.

The table lists this clone with a count of one. V usage is TRBV4-3 and J usage is TRBJ2-1; weak D call: TRBD2 (5 bases). Per the germline V gene, CDR1 is LGHNA and CDR2 is YSLEER. Trimming took 0 bases from V and 2 from J, leaving 11 bases between them. The CDR3 spans 16 residues. CDR3 residues: CASSQDGVATYNEQFF. The CDR3 DNA follows: TGCGCCAGCAGCCAAGATGGGGTAGCGACCTACAATGAGCAGTTCTTC.

V gene TRBV6-4 combines with J gene TRBJ2-7; 10 nucleotides align to TRBD2. The CDR3 loop spans 13 amino acids. The germline V gene has CDR1 MRHNA and CDR2 SNTAGT. The CDR3 loop is CVSGGLAAYEQYF. Here the CDR3 DNA reads TGTGTCTCAGGCGGACTAGCGGCCTACGAGCAGTACTTC.

The CDR3 here is CASSEAGRGGPSTDTQYF. The CDR3 nucleotides are TGTGCCAGCAGTGAAGCGGGGAGAGGGGGCCCTAGCACAGATACGCAGTATTTT. The chain combines TRBV2 with TRBJ2-3; TRBD1 aligns across 7 bases. This CDR3 contains 18 residues. CDR1 is SNHLY, CDR2 FYNNEI, per germline. The ends lost 0 bases at V and 0 bases at J; junction bases unmatched: 9.

This rearrangement joins TRBV2 to TRBJ1-2; D is unclear. This CDR3 spans 14 amino acids. V was cut by 0 bases and J by 4 bases, with 9 bases left in between. Per germline, CDR1 SNHLY and CDR2 FYNNEI. CDR3 sequence: CASSEAVTSYGYTF. The DNA for the CDR3 is TGTGCCAGCAGTGAAGCAGTGACTTCCTATGGCTACACCTTC.

The genes are TRBV7-9 and TRBJ2-1; 11 positions agree with TRBD2. CDR3 length equals 15 residues. V was clipped by 4 bases and J by 4 bases; unmatched bases: 3. In germline, CDR1 is SEHNR, CDR2 FQNEAQ (reference sequence). CDR3 loop: CASSSGTSGYNEQFF. Here the CDR3 DNA reads TGTGCCAGCAGCTCCGGGACTAGCGGTTACAATGAGCAGTTCTTC.